The source of this T cell receptor beta chain is a study of shared clonotypes between healthy human individuals. Profiled with immunoSEQ multiplex PCR; TCRdb holds only in-frame clones, not every one. Of 2 million to 2.5 million clones listed, 85% to 95% are singletons. Germline CDR1 and CDR2: SGHTA and FQGTGA. CDR3 size: 18 residues. V lost 6 bases and J lost 4; bases outside the gene matches: 13. This clone was counted a single time. The sequence derives from a man between 18 and 35 years old in good health. Some clones in this sample may be carry-over from other donors' samples. This rearrangement joins TRBV7-3 to TRBJ2-1, with 12 bases that match TRBD2. The source material was naive CD4+ T cells from PBMCs. As for subset: CD45RA+ positively selected. The CDR3 nucleotides read TGTGCCAGCAGACGGACTAGCGGGGAACAAGAAGTGTACAATGAGCAGTTCTTC. This encodes CASRRTSGEQEVYNEQFF.